This TCR beta chain was captured by sequencing in a study of T cells in Graves' hyperthyroidism and ophthalmopathy. Study context: Initial diagnosis, before any treatment, was when peripheral blood was collected. Regarding the study as a whole: Patients with ophthalmopathy were separated from those with stable hyperthyroidism by a 13 V-J model.

Newly diagnosed patients aged 18 to 65 had hyperthyroidism of under 2 months' duration. Uncontrolled infection, other autoimmune disease, pregnancy or lactation barred patients from enrollment. This clonotype was seen only a few times. Its antigen is not known. TCR beta CDR3 regions were amplified from RNA. RT-PCR in the first round (using the HTBI primer set) targeted the TCR CDR3. One entry per CDR3 protein, called by TCRdb with MiXCR from the multiplex PCR reads. The sample includes under 350,000 distinct CDR3 sequences, roughly 15% of them seen just once. Material for sequencing was blood. The clonotype originates from a woman between 40 and 55 years old with Graves' hyperthyroidism.

CDR3 amino acids: CASSQEKVTGFAYEQYF. In DNA, the CDR3 is TGCGCCAGCAGCCAAGAAAAGGTCACCGGCTTTGCCTACGAGCAGTACTTC. The J gene is TRBJ2-7, the V gene TRBV4-1; D call uncertain. Deletions cut 0 bases from V and 2 bases from J, with 17 bases between. This CDR3 comprises 17 residues. Germline CDR1 reads MGHRA; CDR2 reads YSYEKL.